Listed here is a single T cell receptor (beta chain). Its antigen is not known. With RNA at 10%, 30% or 50%, naive CD8 libraries came from roughly 20,000 to 1,000,000 sorted cells. Naive CD8 T cells, phenotype CD8+CD4-CCR7+CD45RA+, were sorted. These data are taken from a study of molecular identifiers for immune sequencing clone quantification. Broader study findings: A single cell's spiked Jurkat TCR RNA was reportedly detectable among 900,000 to 1,000,000 naive cells.

In preparing bulk TCR libraries, previously described methods and listed TCR primers were used. TCRdb re-analysed the PCR reads in MiXCR, keeping a single row per CDR3 protein. The profile shows over 550,000 distinct CDR3 sequences, 25% of them singletons. V was pared by 1 base and J by 4 bases, with 16 bases between. The CDR3 has 16 residues. Germline V CDR1 and CDR2: SGHDN, FVKESK. The chain joins TRBV14 to TRBJ1-1, with D hard to call. This sequence originates from a human donor in good health. Some libraries in this study had Jurkat cell RNA spiked in. The sample comprised naive CD8+ T cells from blood, with Jurkat cell RNA spiked in. Stated subset: FACS-sorted CD8+CD4-CCR7+CD45RA+ naive T cells. CDR3 sequence: CASSQGTVSWGTEAFF. For the CDR3, the DNA is TGTGCCAGCAGCCAAGGGACGGTCTCATGGGGCACTGAAGCTTTCTTT.